These T cell receptor beta chains were read from a single sample in a study of T cells in Graves' hyperthyroidism and ophthalmopathy. One entry per CDR3 protein, called by TCRdb with MiXCR from the multiplex PCR reads. The sample yields almost 350,000 distinct CDR3 sequences, roughly 18% seen once. Sequenced material: blood. These receptors came from a woman aged 40-49 years with Graves' ophthalmopathy. Both conserved end residues are part of each CDR3. D genes are given only for firm matches. Expanded clones get a size class; other rows say once, few or many, or leave the size out.

V gene	clone size	J gene	D gene	CDR3 protein	CDR3 DNA
TRBV27	many	TRBJ1-2	-	CASSLKQQGNYGYTF	TGTGCCAGCAGTTTAAAACAGCAGGGAAACTATGGCTACACCTTC
TRBV7-9	many	TRBJ2-7	TRBD1	CASSSTGVGEQYF	TGTGCCAGCAGCTCTACAGGGGTCGGCGAGCAGTACTTC
TRBV7-2	many	TRBJ2-7	TRBD2	CASSAGLVTEQYF	TGTGCCAGCAGCGCCGGACTAGTTACTGAGCAGTACTTC
TRBV6-1	-	TRBJ1-2	-	CASSTQGPPYGYTF	TGTGCCAGCAGTACGCAGGGACCGCCCTATGGCTACACCTTC
TRBV12-3/TRBV12-4	many	TRBJ2-7	TRBD2	CASSFWGGINEQYF	TGTGCCAGCAGTTTTTGGGGAGGGATTAACGAGCAGTACTTC
TRBV4-1	many	TRBJ2-7	TRBD2	CASSQTTSGSYEQYF	TGCGCCAGCAGCCAAACCACTAGCGGATCCTACGAGCAGTACTTC
TRBV7-2	many	TRBJ1-1	TRBD1	CASSLTRTGGTEAFF	TGTGCCAGCAGCCTCACCCGGACAGGGGGCACTGAAGCTTTCTTT
TRBV10-2	many	TRBJ1-5	-	CASTGGGGFHQPQHF	TGCGCCAGTACCGGGGGGGGTGGCTTCCATCAGCCCCAGCATTTT
TRBV20-1	many	TRBJ2-1	-	CSAVGKGSYNEQFF	TGCAGTGCTGTGGGAAAGGGCTCCTACAATGAGCAGTTCTTC
TRBV6-5	many	TRBJ2-7	-	CASSYRIGPSYEQYF	TGTGCCAGCAGTTACCGTATAGGGCCGTCCTACGAGCAGTACTTC
TRBV27	many	TRBJ1-2	TRBD1	CASRHNRGNYGYTF	TGTGCCAGCAGGCATAACAGGGGAAACTATGGCTACACCTTC
TRBV6-2/TRBV6-3	many	TRBJ1-2	TRBD1	CASSYSTGAYYGYTF	TGTGCCAGCAGTTACTCAACAGGGGCCTACTATGGCTACACCTTC
TRBV7-9	many	TRBJ2-7	TRBD2	CASSSGRLAGGPEEQYF	TGTGCCAGCAGCTCCGGGAGACTAGCGGGAGGGCCGGAAGAGCAGTACTTC
TRBV7-2	many	TRBJ2-7	-	CASSSGTETYEQYF	TGTGCCAGCAGCTCCGGGACGGAAACCTACGAGCAGTACTTC
TRBV13	many	TRBJ1-6	-	CASSLGGLDSPLHF	TGTGCCAGCAGCTTGGGGGGGCTGGATTCACCCCTCCACTTT
TRBV28	-	TRBJ1-5	-	CASWGRVSNQPQHF	TGTGCCAGCTGGGGCAGGGTTAGCAATCAGCCCCAGCATTTT
TRBV28	many	TRBJ2-7	-	CASSPRDGYEQYF	TGTGCCAGCAGTCCCCGGGACGGCTACGAGCAGTACTTC
TRBV28	many	TRBJ2-5	TRBD1	CASSSPGQGHQETQYF	TGTGCCAGCAGTTCTCCGGGACAGGGGCACCAAGAGACCCAGTACTTC
TRBV6-5	many	TRBJ1-5	TRBD1	CASSYGQGGNQPQHF	TGTGCCAGCAGTTACGGACAGGGTGGCAATCAGCCCCAGCATTTT
TRBV19	many	TRBJ1-2	-	CASSIVQYRVDGYTF	TGTGCCAGTAGTATAGTACAGTACCGCGTCGACGGCTACACCTTC
TRBV11-2	many	TRBJ2-5	TRBD1	CASSSDRVRETQYF	TGTGCCAGCAGCTCGGACAGGGTTAGAGAGACCCAGTACTTC
TRBV12-3/TRBV12-4	-	TRBJ2-7	-	CASSLQGRAYEQYF	TGTGCCAGCAGTCTGCAGGGCAGGGCATACGAGCAGTACTTC
TRBV28	-	TRBJ2-7	TRBD1	CATWGGQGTSYEQYF	TGTGCCACCTGGGGGGGACAGGGGACATCCTACGAGCAGTACTTC
TRBV20-1	many	TRBJ1-2	TRBD1	CSAEDRDYGYTF	TGCAGTGCTGAGGACAGGGACTATGGCTACACCTTC
TRBV6-5	many	TRBJ2-5	-	CASSYSTGWETQYF	TGTGCCAGCAGTTATAGTACCGGTTGGGAGACCCAGTACTTC
TRBV6-4	many	TRBJ1-1	-	CASSDSVKGMNTEAFF	TGTGCCAGCAGTGACTCTGTCAAGGGGATGAACACTGAAGCTTTCTTT
TRBV7-2	many	TRBJ1-1	TRBD1	CASSSRTGGEASF	TGTGCCAGCAGCTCGAGGACAGGGGGTGAAGCTTCCTTT
TRBV2	many	TRBJ2-7	-	CASSESPGVRYEQYF	TGTGCCAGCAGTGAATCGCCAGGGGTTCGCTACGAGCAGTACTTC
TRBV20-1	many	TRBJ2-5	TRBD2	CSASVAGTSGTETQYF	TGCAGTGCTAGCGTAGCCGGGACTAGCGGGACAGAGACCCAGTACTTC
TRBV6-1	many	TRBJ2-7	-	CASSVFRQTTYYEQYF	TGTGCCAGCAGTGTTTTTAGACAGACCACCTACTACGAGCAGTACTTC
TRBV19	many	TRBJ1-1	-	CASSITPTGLNTEAFF	TGTGCCAGTAGTATAACACCGACAGGATTGAACACTGAAGCTTTCTTT
TRBV19	many	TRBJ2-5	-	CASSWAGGGETQYF	TGTGCCAGTAGTTGGGCAGGGGGAGGTGAGACCCAGTACTTC
TRBV27	many	TRBJ1-2	-	CASSADGTYGYTF	TGTGCCAGCAGTGCGGACGGAACCTATGGCTACACCTTC
TRBV2	many	TRBJ1-1	-	CASSEAQGNWRAFF	TGTGCCAGCAGTGAAGCGCAAGGCAATTGGAGGGCTTTCTTT
TRBV9	many	TRBJ2-2	-	CASSAQTKGTGELFF	TGTGCCAGCAGCGCACAGACAAAAGGGACCGGGGAGCTGTTTTTT
TRBV7-9	many	TRBJ1-2	-	CASSSGGTGNYGYTF	TGTGCCAGCAGCTCTGGCGGAACAGGGAACTATGGCTACACCTTC
TRBV11-2	-	TRBJ2-2	TRBD2	CASSAGTSANTGELFF	TGTGCCAGCAGTGCTGGGACTAGCGCGAACACCGGGGAGCTGTTTTTT
TRBV11-1	many	TRBJ1-1	TRBD1	CASSLGSGGIDTEAFF	TGTGCCAGCAGCTTAGGCTCAGGGGGGATTGACACTGAAGCTTTCTTT
TRBV20-1	many	TRBJ2-7	TRBD1	CSARVRDRIYEQYF	TGCAGTGCTAGAGTTAGGGACAGGATCTACGAGCAGTACTTC
TRBV27	many	TRBJ2-7	-	CASSLSQLSFEQYF	TGTGCCAGCAGTTTATCGCAGCTTAGCTTCGAGCAGTACTTC